A single sample gave rise to the 29 T cell receptor beta chains below, sequenced in a study of blood T cell repertoires in COVID-19. The data were produced by immunoSEQ multiplex PCR, yet TCRdb's version contains in-frame clones alone and is incomplete. The sample yields roughly 78,000 clones, roughly 90% seen once. The sequenced sample was peripheral blood. These TCRs come from a man aged 55 to 70 with acute or convalescent COVID-19.

The rearrangement joins TRBV6-1 to TRBJ1-2; D is unclear. This CDR3 has 14 residues. CDR1 MNHNS and CDR2 SASEGT come from the germline V gene. V was pared by 3 bases and J by 6 bases, with 14 bases between. This CDR3 is CASSETERENGYTF. The DNA of the CDR3 is TGTGCCAGCAGTGAGACGGAAAGGGAGAATGGCTACACCTTC.

The chain has TRBV9 and TRBJ1-6, with 7 bases lining up with TRBD1. Germline CDR1 is SGDLS and CDR2 is YYNGEE. The CDR3 totals 16 residues. V was pared by 2 bases and J by 0 bases, with 2 bases of the junction left unmatched. The CDR3 protein is CASSVTGSSYNSPLHF. The CDR3 DNA sequence: TGTGCCAGCAGCGTGACAGGGAGCTCCTATAATTCACCCCTCCACTTT.

The chain has TRBV9 and TRBJ1-4; D perhaps matches TRBD1 (6 bases). This CDR3 spans 16 amino acids. The germline V gene encodes CDR1 SGDLS and CDR2 YYNGEE. Trimming removed 3 bases from V and 4 bases from J, with 16 bases in between. CDR3 sequence: CASSAPGARGNEKLFF. The CDR3 coding sequence is TGTGCCAGCAGCGCCCCAGGGGCCCGCGGTAATGAAAAACTGTTTTTT. The full variable domain, its missing parts supplied by reference TRBV9 and TRBJ1-4, is DSGVTQTPKHLITATGQRVTLRCSPRSGDLSVYWYQQSLDQGLQFLIQYYNGEERAKGNILERFSAQQFPDLHSELNLSSLELGDSALYFCASSAPGARGNEKLFFGSGTQLSVL.

V is TRBV7-8 and J is TRBJ2-2, with 8 bases lining up with TRBD1. After removal of 5 bases from V and 3 bases from J, the junction contained 8 bases not matched to a gene. Per germline, CDR1 SGHVS and CDR2 FQNEAQ. The length of the CDR3 is 16 residues. The CDR3 coding sequence is TGTGCCAGCAGCCTACGGACAGGGTTGGACACCGGGGAGCTGTTTTTT. As protein: CASSLRTGLDTGELFF.

This clone was recorded once. The CDR3 region has the DNA TGCGCCAGCAGCTCCTCGGGACTAGCAGACAAAGAGACCCAGTACTTC. The encoded protein is CASSSSGLADKETQYF. The chain uses TRBV5-1 and TRBJ2-5; 9 bases are a match to TRBD2. In germline, CDR1 is SGHRS, CDR2 YFSETQ. The CDR3 totals 16 residues. The V segment lost 3 bases and the J segment 3 bases; nucleotides outside the gene matches: 9.

This rearrangement joins TRBV5-1 to TRBJ2-3, with a weak D call TRBD2 (6 bases). The length of the CDR3 is 14 residues. With 5 bases removed from V and 2 bases from J, the gap between germline ends came to 12 bases. Per the germline V gene, CDR1 is SGHRS and CDR2 is YFSETQ. The CDR3 DNA reads as TGCGCCAGCAGTGAGCGGGCTACCACAGATACGCAGTATTTT. It specifies CASSERATTDTQYF. Together with reference TRBV5-1 and TRBJ2-3, the CDR3 gives the full variable domain: KAGVTQTPRYLIKTRGQQVTLSCSPISGHRSVSWYQQTPGQGLQFLFEYFSETQRNKGNFPGRFSGRQFSNSRSEMNVSTLELGDSALYLCASSERATTDTQYFGPGTRLTVL.

The chain uses TRBV18 and TRBJ1-6; D may be TRBD1 (6 bases). CDR3 length: 16 residues. V dropped 1 base and J dropped 6 bases, with 13 bases sitting between them. Germline-derived CDR1 and CDR2 are KGHSH and LQKENI. The CDR3 DNA follows: TGTGCCAGCTCACCACATCCGACAGGTTCTAATTCACCCCTCCACTTT. Its protein product is CASSPHPTGSNSPLHF.

In its sample, this clone was seen many times. The rearrangement uses TRBV12-5 and TRBJ2-2; 9 nucleotides match TRBD1. Germline CDR1 and CDR2: LGHNT and FRNRAP. The junction had 11 bases not matched to a gene; V was cut back by 7 bases and J by 8 bases. The CDR3 spans 15 residues. The CDR3 loop is CASEPGQGRIGELFF. CDR3 in DNA: TGTGCTAGTGAACCGGGACAGGGTCGGATAGGGGAGCTGTTTTTT.

This sequence joins TRBV5-1 and TRBJ2-6, with a possible D match to TRBD1 (6 bases). The CDR3 is 19 amino acids. Trimming left V 2 bases short and J 1 base short, with 19 bases between. The germline V gene has CDR1 SGHRS and CDR2 YFSETQ. CDR3 loop: CASSLRAGELTSGANVLTF. The CDR3 DNA reads as TGCGCCAGCAGCTTACGGGCAGGGGAGTTAACTTCTGGGGCCAACGTCCTGACTTTC.

V usage is TRBV6-6 and J usage is TRBJ2-7, with D hard to call. This CDR3 is 13 amino acids long. V was cut by 4 bases and J by 5 bases, with 12 bases left in between. From germline, CDR1 is MNHNY and CDR2 SVGAGI (reference sequence). CDR3 loop: CASSSLGVNEQYF. The DNA of the CDR3 is TGTGCCAGCAGTTCCCTAGGCGTTAACGAGCAGTACTTC.

V usage is TRBV15 and J usage is TRBJ2-5; D is unclear. V was shortened by 1 base and J by 5 bases, with 5 bases between the two germline ends. Germline values: CDR1 LNHNV, CDR2 YYDKDF (reference sequence). The CDR3 runs 12 residues. CDR3 loop: CATSRAAETQYF. In DNA, the CDR3 is TGTGCCACCAGCAGAGCCGCGGAGACCCAGTACTTC.

The chain combines TRBV3-1 (or the pseudogene TRBV3-2) with TRBJ2-3; maybe TRBD2 (6 bases). Deletions cut 4 bases from V and 2 bases from J, with 13 bases between. This CDR3 is 15 amino acids long. The germline CDR1 and CDR2 sequences are LGHDT and YNNKEL (reference sequence). The CDR3 DNA is TGTGCCAGCAGCCCGATGGGACTTTACACAGATACGCAGTATTTT. Residues: CASSPMGLYTDTQYF.

The rearrangement links TRBV18 to TRBJ1-1; no reliable D call. CDR3 length: 12 amino acids. Germline V gives CDR1 KGHSH, CDR2 LQKENI. Trimming stripped 2 bases from V and 7 bases from J, with 8 bases between. CDR3 coding DNA: TGTGCCAGCTCACCAACGAGGGATGAAGCTTTCTTT. This sequence encodes CASSPTRDEAFF.

The chain joins TRBV24-1 to TRBJ2-1; 11 nucleotides match TRBD2. J lost 8 bases, V lost 6 bases, and 11 bases had no gene match. The CDR3 is made up of 16 amino acids. In germline, CDR1 is KGHDR, CDR2 SFDVKD. CDR3 loop: CATSRLLAGGADEQFF. The DNA of the CDR3 is TGTGCCACCAGTCGCCTCCTAGCGGGAGGAGCGGATGAGCAGTTCTTC.

The V and J genes are TRBV5-6 and TRBJ1-5; 8 nucleotides align to TRBD1. Unmatched junction bases numbered 6, after V lost 6 bases and J lost 4 bases. This CDR3 spans 14 amino acids. CDR1 is SGHDT, CDR2 YYEEEE, per germline. CDR3 in DNA: TGTGCCAGCACTAGACAGGGGTGGAATCAGCCCCAGCATTTT. Protein sequence: CASTRQGWNQPQHF.

This clone was seen once. This rearrangement joins TRBV6-5 to TRBJ2-1, with 7 bases identical to TRBD2. Germline V lookup: CDR1 MNHEY, CDR2 SVGAGI. The CDR3 is made up of 15 amino acids. V lost 6 bases to trimming and J lost 5 bases; unmatched junction nucleotides: 10. The DNA for the CDR3 is TGTGCCAGCAGCGCCCGCAGGGACTACAACAATGAGCAGTTCTTC. This gives the protein CASSARRDYNNEQFF.

Only one count was recorded for this clone. This chain connects TRBV10-2 to TRBJ2-7; 11 bases map to TRBD2. Germline lookup yields CDR1 WSHSY and CDR2 SAAADI. Trimming took 4 bases from V and 6 from J; bases not matched to a gene: 5. The CDR3 extends over 14 amino acids. CDR3: CASSVAGGPGEQYF. The DNA for the CDR3 is TGCGCCAGCAGTGTAGCGGGAGGGCCGGGCGAGCAGTACTTC.

This clone is a singleton in its sample. The genes are TRBV25-1 and TRBJ2-7, with D possibly TRBD1 on 5 matching bases. Germline loops: CDR1 MGHDK, CDR2 SYGVNS. CDR3 length: 12 residues. V lost 3 bases and J 5 bases, leaving 8 bases between the germline ends. The CDR3 sequence is CASSETEHEQYF. The CDR3 DNA is TGTGCCAGCAGTGAGACAGAGCACGAGCAGTACTTC.

The chain recombines TRBV9 with TRBJ1-4, with D unclear. Germline CDR1 is SGDLS and CDR2 is YYNGEE. V lost 0 bases, J lost 8 bases, and 17 bases lay in between. The CDR3 has 16 residues. The chain's CDR3 is CASSVDSGPPEEKLFF. For the CDR3, the DNA is TGTGCCAGCAGCGTAGATAGCGGGCCGCCTGAGGAAAAACTGTTTTTT.

The count of this clone is one. The chain joins TRBV11-3 to TRBJ2-2, with D possibly matching TRBD1 (5 bases). The V gene lost 1 base and the J gene lost 0 bases, with 12 bases spanning the gap. The CDR3 is made up of 17 amino acids. Germline V gene data show CDR1 as SGHNT and CDR2 as YENEEA. The CDR3 spells CASSLGKGLANTGELFF. As DNA, the CDR3 is TGTGCCAGCAGCTTAGGAAAGGGGCTCGCGAACACCGGGGAGCTGTTTTTT.

This sequence joins TRBV7-3 and TRBJ2-3, with TRBD2 identical over 10 bases. Germline loops: CDR1 SGHTA, CDR2 FQGTGA. The CDR3 totals 14 residues. V trimming: 6 bases; J trimming: 4 bases; junction bases outside the gene matches: 4. The CDR3 DNA follows: TGTGCCAGCAGTTATAGCGGGGGGTCAGATACGCAGTATTTT. It encodes CASSYSGGSDTQYF.

The V call is TRBV12-3 or TRBV12-4, the J call TRBJ2-7; TRBD1 is a possible D gene (5 bases). V was pared by 2 bases and J by 5 bases, with 10 bases between. The CDR3 length is 13 residues. CDR3 residues: CASSLNQGHEQYF. CDR3 DNA sequence: TGTGCCAGCAGTTTAAATCAGGGCCACGAGCAGTACTTC.

The rearrangement uses TRBV29-1 and TRBJ1-4; 10 nucleotides align to TRBD1. The CDR3 contains 14 residues. The germline gives CDR1 SQVTM, CDR2 ANQGSEA. The trim removed 4 bases at V and 6 bases at J, leaving 5 bases unmatched. The CDR3 is CSVALGTGDEKLFF. As DNA, the CDR3 is TGCAGCGTTGCGCTCGGGACAGGGGATGAAAAACTGTTTTTT.

The chain employs TRBV11-2 and TRBJ1-1; tentatively, D is TRBD1 (6 bases). This CDR3 is built from 15 residues. The germline V and J ends were trimmed by 0 bases and 4 bases, with 12 bases remaining between them. Germline loops: CDR1 SGHAT, CDR2 FQNNGV. The CDR3 reads CASSLDPGVGTEAFF. The CDR3 DNA follows: TGTGCCAGCAGCTTAGATCCAGGGGTTGGCACTGAAGCTTTCTTT.

This rearrangement joins TRBV10-3 to TRBJ2-3; 8 bases line up with TRBD2. V gave up 5 bases and J gave up 4 bases; unmatched junction bases: 5. CDR3 length equals 14 residues. CDR1 is ENHRY, CDR2 SYGVKD, per germline. This CDR3 is CAISIIAGPDTQYF. The CDR3 DNA follows: TGTGCCATCAGTATAATAGCGGGGCCAGATACGCAGTATTTT.

This chain joins TRBV14 and TRBJ1-1, with 7 bases matching TRBD1. Trimming removed 1 base from V and 5 bases from J; junction bases left unmatched: 10. Germline lookup yields CDR1 SGHDN and CDR2 FVKESK. The CDR3 length is 16 residues. Here the CDR3 DNA reads TGTGCCAGCAGCCAAGTAGTAGGCAGGGGGACTACTGAAGCTTTCTTT. This translates into CASSQVVGRGTTEAFF.

The chain is built from TRBV10-3 and TRBJ2-3; 13 bases are a match to TRBD2. The CDR3 loop spans 15 amino acids. V dropped 4 bases and J dropped 6; count of bases not matched to a gene: 4. Germline CDR1 reads ENHRY; CDR2 reads SYGVKD. As DNA, the CDR3 is TGTGCCATCAGTGGACTAGCGGGAGGATCCGATACGCAGTATTTT. Translated: CAISGLAGGSDTQYF.

V usage is TRBV5-5 and J usage is TRBJ1-5, with TRBD1 as a possible D gene (5 bases). With 4 bases removed from V and 6 bases from J, the gap between germline ends came to 20 bases. The CDR3 consists of 16 residues. Germline-derived CDR1 and CDR2 are SGHKS and YYEKEE (reference sequence). This CDR3 is CASSTGPRDVGQPQHF. The CDR3 bases are TGTGCCAGCAGCACGGGACCGCGGGACGTGGGTCAGCCCCAGCATTTT.

The chain carries TRBV2 and TRBJ1-5, with D unresolved. In germline, CDR1 is SNHLY, CDR2 FYNNEI. This CDR3 has 14 amino acids. Trimming took off 5 bases at V and 3 bases at J, with 11 bases between the two ends. DNA of the CDR3: TGTGCCAGCAGTCTTGGCAGAAACAATCAGCCCCAGCATTTT. Translating it yields CASSLGRNNQPQHF.